A selection of T cell receptor beta chains follows, all from one sample in a study of blood T cell repertoires in COVID-19. The table came from immunoSEQ multiplex PCR; TCRdb's copy has only in-frame clones and leaves some out. This repertoire shows hundreds of thousands of clones, roughly 87% found once; its top ten account for 6% to 7%. The sequenced sample consisted of PBMCs or T cells enriched from blood (not recorded which). The origin of the receptors is a woman aged 35 to 49 who had recovered from COVID-19. CDR3s include the opening cysteine and the closing phenylalanine or tryptophan.

TRBV6-5,11,CASSGGYGYTF
TRBV6-5,13,CASSYDRDREAFF
TRBV6-7,15,CASSYHIDRGYGYTF
TRBV18,16,CASSPPGWQGRTEAFF
TRBV30,18,CAWSEAGAKFLGNQPQHF
TRBV5-1,17,CASSRDSRRGFNQPQHF
TRBV29-1,14,CSVVGAGGGETQYF
TRBV11-2,17,CASSPLVTSGGTDTQYF
TRBV30,17,CAWRAAGRGGAHNEQFF
TRBV5-1,15,CASSLGSGRSDEQFF
TRBV19,15,CASSTSTGVNQPQHF
TRBV27,14,CASRTLSVGETQYF
TRBV23-1,18,CASTQKPTSGSSYNEQFF
TRBV7-8,15,CASSLAGEGVTEAFF
TRBV6-2/TRBV6-3,16,CASSYQPGLGSYEQYF
TRBV7-3,17,CASSLRTSGREGNEQFF
TRBV4-1,17,CASSQSPGTSGRYEQFF